These 29 T cell receptor beta chains were sequenced from one sample in a study of T cell responses to AZD1222 COVID-19 vaccine. Libraries were prepared by immunoSEQ multiplex PCR; TCRdb keeps only in-frame clonotypes and omits some of them. Of roughly 120,000 clones in the sample, around nine tenths are singletons; the top ten hold 15%. The starting material was peripheral blood, obtained 28 days after the second AZD1222 dose. Receptors originate from an adult who received the AZD1222 COVID-19 vaccine.

J is TRBJ1-6 and V is TRBV28; a possible D gene is TRBD1 (6 bases). The CDR3 runs 15 residues. In germline, CDR1 is MDHEN, CDR2 SYDVKM. The V end lost 5 bases, the J end lost 7 bases, and 15 bases lay between the germline ends. CDR3 in amino acids: CASSGSGVLNSPLHF. The CDR3 coding sequence is TGTGCCAGCAGTGGATCAGGGGTATTGAATTCACCCCTCCACTTT.

This clone was recorded once. The rearrangement uses TRBV11-2 and TRBJ2-3; a possible D gene is TRBD2 (7 bases). Germline V gives CDR1 SGHAT, CDR2 FQNNGV. The V and J ends lost 0 bases and 7 bases respectively, with 26 bases between them. The CDR3 spans 19 residues. This CDR3 is CASSLDATLGGAERHTQYF. The CDR3 nucleotides are TGTGCCAGCAGCTTAGATGCGACCCTGGGGGGGGCCGAACGGCATACGCAGTATTTT.

This chain joins TRBV27 and TRBJ2-7; D may be TRBD2 (5 bases). The germline V and J ends were trimmed by 2 bases and 0 bases, with 11 bases remaining between them. The germline V gene encodes CDR1 MNHEY and CDR2 SMNVEV (reference sequence). This CDR3 has 15 residues. DNA of the CDR3: TGTGCCAGCAGTTTAAGTGGAGGTATCTCCTACGAGCAGTACTTC. Translated, it gives CASSLSGGISYEQYF.

This clone was seen a handful of times. The rearrangement links TRBV6-6 to TRBJ2-7; 9 nucleotides match TRBD1. Germline V gene sequence: CDR1 MNHNY, CDR2 SVGAGI (reference sequence). This CDR3 region has 16 residues. V was clipped by 2 bases and J by 5 bases; unmatched bases: 10. The CDR3 nucleotides are TGTGCCAGCAGTTACGGGCCCGGGACAGGGTTCCACGAGCAGTACTTC. Its translation: CASSYGPGTGFHEQYF.

The chain uses TRBV18 and TRBJ2-3; D is unresolved. The V end lost 2 bases, the J end lost 6 bases, and 12 bases lay between the germline ends. The CDR3 runs to 14 residues. Germline assignment: CDR1 KGHSH and CDR2 LQKENI. CDR3 nucleotide sequence: TGTGCCAGCTCACCAATGGCCCTCCGGGATACGCAGTATTTT. This translates into CASSPMALRDTQYF.

The chain recombines TRBV27 with TRBJ2-7, with a tentative D call TRBD1 (6 bases). Germline V gene data show CDR1 as MNHEY and CDR2 as SMNVEV (reference sequence). Trimming removed 1 base at V and 2 bases at J, with 12 bases between. This CDR3 is 15 amino acids long. In DNA form, the CDR3 reads TGTGCCAGCAGTTTATTCTCGGACAGCGCCTACGAGCAGTACTTC. Amino acid sequence: CASSLFSDSAYEQYF.

The gene calls are TRBV2 and TRBJ1-1; 8 nucleotides line up with TRBD1. The J segment lost 1 base and the V segment lost 6 bases, leaving 7 bases of the junction unmatched. Germline V lookup: CDR1 SNHLY, CDR2 FYNNEI. This CDR3 region has 15 residues. CDR3 nucleotide sequence: TGTGCCAGCAGAGCGCCACAGGGGGGGAACACTGAAGCTTTCTTT. This translates into CASRAPQGGNTEAFF.

This clone is a singleton in its sample. J is TRBJ1-6 and V is TRBV3-1 (or the pseudogene TRBV3-2); weak D call: TRBD1 (6 bases). The CDR3 extends over 17 amino acids. In germline, CDR1 is LGHDT, CDR2 YNNKEL (reference sequence). V shed 1 base and J shed 5 bases, with 15 bases lying between them. The CDR3 loop is CASSQVQGRGDNSPLHF. Here the CDR3 DNA reads TGTGCCAGCAGCCAAGTCCAGGGCAGGGGAGATAATTCACCCCTCCACTTT.

V is TRBV15 and J is TRBJ1-4; TRBD1 agrees at 9 bases. Germline trimming cut 5 bases from V and 7 bases from J; bases unmatched to any gene: 5. CDR1 is LNHNV, CDR2 YYDKDF, per germline (reference sequence). The CDR3 is 14 amino acids. The CDR3 loop is CATSYRQGGEKLFF. CDR3 nucleotides: TGTGCCACCAGCTATAGACAGGGGGGTGAAAAACTGTTTTTT.

The J gene is TRBJ1-1, the V gene TRBV19; D is unresolved. The CDR3 has 15 residues. Germline V CDR1 and CDR2: LNHDA, SQIVND (reference sequence). Trimming pared 7 bases from V and 4 bases from J, leaving 19 bases between. The chain's CDR3 is CASIEWEGMSTEAFF. The CDR3 bases are TGTGCCAGTATTGAGTGGGAGGGAATGAGCACTGAAGCTTTCTTT.

This clone showed up just once. The chain uses TRBV20-1 and TRBJ1-1; D call uncertain. The CDR3 has 11 amino acids. Per germline, CDR1 DFQATT and CDR2 SNEGSKA (reference sequence). V was shortened by 5 bases and J by 2 bases, with 6 bases between the two germline ends. The CDR3 nucleotides read TGCAGTGCTCCAGAAAACACTGAAGCTTTCTTT. Translated: CSAPENTEAFF.

V is TRBV11-2 and J is TRBJ1-3; no definite D call. Germline CDR1 SGHAT, CDR2 FQNNGV. The CDR3 runs to 13 residues. V gave up 8 bases and J gave up 0 bases, with 8 bases separating them. The CDR3 nucleotides read TGTGCCAGCTCAATTGGCTCTGGAAACACCATATATTTT. This gives the protein CASSIGSGNTIYF.

The chain has TRBV21-1 and TRBJ1-6. TRBV21-1 is noted as a pseudogene. The CDR3 loop spans 10 amino acids. The CDR3 is CASRYSPLHF. The CDR3, as DNA: TGTGCCAGCAGATATTCACCCCTCCACTTT.

The sample holds a few counts of this clone. The chain has TRBV10-1 and TRBJ2-3; tentatively, D is TRBD1 (6 bases). Germline V CDR1 and CDR2: WNHNN, SYGVQD (reference sequence). Trimming stripped 3 bases from V and 5 bases from J, with 12 bases between. The CDR3 totals 14 residues. The DNA of the CDR3 is TGCGCCAGCAGTGATGCACAGGGCCGAGATACGCAGTATTTT. This sequence encodes CASSDAQGRDTQYF.

This clone was seen more than once but under ten times. The J gene is TRBJ1-5, the V gene TRBV6-2 or TRBV6-3, with 7 bases fitting TRBD1. The CDR3 covers 15 residues. The germline gives CDR1 MNHEY, CDR2 SVGEGT. V trimming: 6 bases; J trimming: 9 bases; junction bases outside the gene matches: 14. The CDR3 nucleotides are TGTGCCAGCAGCCAGGGGGGAACCGGGAAACCGCCCCAGCATTTT. Translated: CASSQGGTGKPPQHF.

The chain joins TRBV5-1 to TRBJ1-6; D call uncertain. The CDR3 spans 13 residues. CDR1 and CDR2 from the germline V gene are SGHRS and YFSETQ. V dropped 4 bases and J dropped 13 bases, with 15 bases sitting between them. The CDR3 nucleotides read TGCGCCAGCAGCCCTAATCAAAGGGAGCCCCTCCACTTT. This encodes CASSPNQREPLHF.

This clone occurred once. The chain uses TRBV5-1 and TRBJ2-7; 8 bases align to TRBD1. The V gene's germline CDR1 is SGHRS and CDR2 YFSETQ. This CDR3 region has 14 residues. Trimming removed 4 bases from V and 2 bases from J; junction bases left unmatched: 5. CDR3 region: CASSPPDRAYEQYF. The CDR3, as DNA: TGCGCCAGCAGCCCTCCGGACAGGGCCTACGAGCAGTACTTC.

The chain carries TRBV6-5 and TRBJ1-2, with D perhaps TRBD1 (6 bases). Trimming took off 3 bases at V and 3 bases at J, with 8 bases between the two ends. CDR1 MNHEY and CDR2 SVGAGI come from the germline V gene. This CDR3 comprises 13 residues. CDR3 loop: CASSYGTHYGYTF. CDR3 bases: TGTGCCAGCAGTTATGGGACACACTATGGCTACACCTTC.

The chain couples TRBV7-9 to TRBJ1-1; D ambiguous. Trimming stripped 5 bases from V and 7 bases from J, with 5 bases between. Germline CDR1 reads SEHNR; CDR2 reads FQNEAQ (reference sequence). The CDR3 loop spans 10 amino acids. CDR3 loop: CASSGVEAFF. The CDR3 DNA reads TGTGCCAGCAGCGGGGTTGAAGCTTTCTTT.

V is TRBV19 and J is TRBJ1-1; D might be TRBD1 (6 bases). Trimming removed 10 bases at V and 0 bases at J, with 15 bases between. Looked up from germline, CDR1 is LNHDA and CDR2 is SQIVND (reference sequence). The CDR3 length is 14 residues. The DNA for the CDR3 is TGTGCCATCTCGGACGGGACACTGAACACTGAAGCTTTCTTT. Translating it yields CAISDGTLNTEAFF. The variable domain in full, completed from reference TRBV19 and TRBJ1-1, reads DGGITQSPKYLFRKEGQNVTLSCEQNLNHDAMYWYRQDPGQGLRLIYYSQIVNDFQKGDIAEGYSVSREKKESFPLTVTSAQKNPTAFYLCAISDGTLNTEAFFGQGTRLTVV.

The V and J genes are TRBV18 and TRBJ1-1, with D maybe TRBD1 (6 bases). The germline V gene encodes CDR1 KGHSH and CDR2 LQKENI. V was cut by 2 bases and J by 7 bases, with 11 bases left in between. The CDR3 loop spans 13 amino acids. The chain's CDR3 is CASSPAGQSEAFF. Written as DNA, the CDR3 is TGTGCCAGCTCACCAGCAGGACAGAGTGAAGCTTTCTTT.

The genes are TRBV7-2 and TRBJ1-2, with D unresolved. Germline-derived CDR1 and CDR2 are SGHTA and FQGNSA. CDR3 length equals 13 residues. Trimming cost V 4 bases and J 7 bases, with 13 bases left between them. The DNA for the CDR3 is TGTGCCAGCAGCTCACGCGGGTACCCTGGCTACACCTTC. This codes for CASSSRGYPGYTF.

This chain uses TRBV7-2 with TRBJ2-1; D unresolved. V was shortened by 1 base and J by 5 bases, with 6 bases between the two germline ends. This CDR3 is 13 amino acids long. The germline V gene encodes CDR1 SGHTA and CDR2 FQGNSA. CDR3 sequence (DNA): TGTGCCAGCAGCTTAGATACTAACAATGAGCAGTTCTTC. It codes for CASSLDTNNEQFF.

The rearrangement joins TRBV18 to TRBJ2-2; D is ambiguous. The CDR3 loop spans 16 amino acids. Trimming took 2 bases from V and 1 from J, leaving 11 bases between them. The germline V gene has CDR1 KGHSH and CDR2 LQKENI. CDR3 amino acids: CASSPVGVVNTGELFF. For the CDR3, the DNA is TGTGCCAGCTCACCAGTTGGGGTTGTGAACACCGGGGAGCTGTTTTTT.

The rearrangement links TRBV19 to TRBJ2-7; tentatively, D is TRBD1 (6 bases). V was pared by 5 bases and J by 3 bases, with 20 bases between. This CDR3 is built from 16 residues. CDR1 is LNHDA, CDR2 SQIVND, per germline (reference sequence). CDR3 bases: TGTGCCAGTAGTTCCTCCGGACAGTCAGGGATCTACGAGCAGTACTTC. It yields the protein CASSSSGQSGIYEQYF. Drawing the rest from reference TRBV19 and TRBJ2-7, the complete variable domain is DGGITQSPKYLFRKEGQNVTLSCEQNLNHDAMYWYRQDPGQGLRLIYYSQIVNDFQKGDIAEGYSVSREKKESFPLTVTSAQKNPTAFYLCASSSSGQSGIYEQYFGPGTRLTVT.

This rearrangement joins TRBV3-1 (or the pseudogene TRBV3-2) to TRBJ1-3; no definite D call. V lost 0 bases and J 2 bases, leaving 8 bases between the germline ends. This CDR3 contains 15 residues. The germline CDR1 and CDR2 sequences are LGHDT and YNNKEL (reference sequence). In nucleotides, the CDR3 is TGTGCCAGCAGCCAAGAAGGGTCCCCTGGAAACACCATATATTTT. It yields the protein CASSQEGSPGNTIYF.

V and J are TRBV2 and TRBJ2-2; possibly TRBD1 for D (5 bases). The CDR3 spans 14 residues. CDR1 and CDR2 from the germline V gene are SNHLY and FYNNEI. V was trimmed by 3 bases and J by 11 bases, leaving 16 bases between them. CDR3 in amino acids: CASSDRQGQVELFF. Written as DNA, the CDR3 is TGTGCCAGCAGTGATCGCCAGGGCCAAGTAGAGCTGTTTTTT.

This chain links TRBV2 with TRBJ2-7, with D uncertain. Germline V gene sequence: CDR1 SNHLY, CDR2 FYNNEI. V lost 8 bases, J lost 3 bases, and 17 bases lay in between. CDR3 size: 14 residues. For the CDR3, the DNA is TGTGCCAGCCGCACCAGTGAGGCAATCTACGAGCAGTACTTC. Its translation: CASRTSEAIYEQYF. The variable domain in full, completed from reference TRBV2 and TRBJ2-7, reads EPEVTQTPSHQVTQMGQEVILRCVPISNHLYFYWYRQILGQKVEFLVSFYNNEISEKSEIFDDQFSVERPDGSNFTLKIRSTKLEDSAMYFCASRTSEAIYEQYFGPGTRLTVT.

The gene calls are TRBV15 and TRBJ1-4; D ambiguous. Germline V gives CDR1 LNHNV, CDR2 YYDKDF (reference sequence). This CDR3 contains 15 residues. The ends were cut back, 2 bases at V and 2 bases at J, with 9 bases in the middle. The CDR3 DNA sequence: TGTGCCACCAGCAGATCGACGAGGACTAATGAAAAACTGTTTTTT. This gives the protein CATSRSTRTNEKLFF.